The rows below give T cell receptor beta chains drawn from one sample of a study of control samples from healthy donors and cancer patients. Assay: immunoSEQ multiplex PCR; the TCRdb copy retains only in-frame clones and omits some. The sample has about 180,000 clones, more than 90% seen once. Sequencing was done on a sample of blood. The origin of the receptors is a man younger than 40 in good health. CDR3s include the opening cysteine and the closing phenylalanine or tryptophan. The D gene is left open where the match is weak. Clone size is stated in some rows and not others, as once, few, many or a class when expanded.

>NA|NA|TRBV2|TRBJ2-1|15
CASSRERDSYNEQFF
TGTGCCAGCAGTCGGGAGAGAGACTCCTACAATGAGCAGTTCTTC
>NA|NA|TRBV7-9|TRBJ1-5|14
CASSLGGTYQPQHF
TGTGCCAGCAGCTTAGGGGGGACCTATCAGCCCCAGCATTTT
>NA|NA|TRBV19|TRBJ1-2|14
CASQFMGTNYGYTF
TGTGCCAGTCAGTTCATGGGGACCAACTATGGCTACACCTTC
>TRBD2|NA|TRBV5-1|TRBJ2-7|16
CASSNGGTSGSYEQYF
TGCGCCAGCAGCAACGGGGGGACCTCCGGCTCCTACGAGCAGTACTTC
>NA|NA|TRBV7-9|TRBJ1-6|13
CASSLSLESPLHF
TGTGCCAGCAGCTTATCTTTAGAGTCACCCCTCCACTTT
>TRBD1|NA|TRBV7-7|TRBJ2-1|15
CASSPLGQGANEQFF
TGTGCCAGCAGCCCTCTTGGACAGGGGGCCAATGAGCAGTTCTTC
>TRBD2|NA|TRBV5-6|TRBJ2-7|15
CASSLALAGLYEQYF
TGTGCCAGCAGCTTGGCACTAGCGGGGCTCTACGAGCAGTACTTC
>TRBD2|NA|TRBV6-6|TRBJ2-3|16
CASSPGLAGGTDTQYF
TGTGCCAGCAGTCCGGGGCTAGCGGGAGGCACAGATACGCAGTATTTT
>TRBD1|NA|TRBV30|TRBJ2-2|14
CAWRPTGVTGELFF
TGTGCCTGGAGGCCCACAGGGGTCACCGGGGAGCTGTTTTTT
>TRBD1|NA|TRBV18|TRBJ2-1|14
CASSPTTGDNEQFF
TGTGCCAGCTCACCTACTACAGGGGACAATGAGCAGTTCTTC
>TRBD2|NA|TRBV27|TRBJ2-5|14
CASSSGLAQETQYF
TGTGCCAGCAGTTCAGGACTAGCCCAAGAGACCCAGTACTTC
>NA|NA|TRBV27|TRBJ2-7|14
CASSVGTVSYEQYF
TGTGCCAGCAGTGTCGGGACGGTTTCCTACGAGCAGTACTTC
>NA|NA|TRBV27|TRBJ2-7|13
CASSFSGSYEQYF
TGTGCCAGCAGTTTCAGCGGCTCCTACGAGCAGTACTTC
>NA|NA|TRBV10-3|TRBJ1-6|14
CAISESGGRSPLHF
TGTGCCATCAGTGAGTCTGGCGGTCGCTCACCCCTCCACTTT
>NA|NA|TRBV28|TRBJ2-7|14
CASSLGREPYEQYF
TGTGCCAGCAGTTTAGGCAGGGAACCTTACGAGCAGTACTTC
>NA|few|TRBV30|TRBJ1-3|16
CAWSPTAVLSGNTIYF
TGTGCCTGGAGTCCAACGGCCGTCCTCTCTGGAAACACCATATATTTT
>TRBD1|NA|TRBV5-1|TRBJ2-2|17
CASSMGGTGANTGELFF
TGCGCCAGCAGCATGGGCGGGACAGGGGCCAACACCGGGGAGCTGTTTTTT
>TRBD1|NA|TRBV19|TRBJ1-5|14
CASHRTGDNQPQHF
TGTGCCAGCCACCGGACAGGCGATAATCAGCCCCAGCATTTT
>NA|NA|TRBV4-1|TRBJ2-7|17
CASSQGYSAGLPYEQYF
TGCGCCAGCAGCCAAGGGTACTCCGCAGGGCTCCCGTACGAGCAGTACTTC
>TRBD1|NA|TRBV6-4|TRBJ2-1|15
CASSDSGTGGDEQFF
TGTGCCAGCAGTGACTCGGGGACAGGGGGAGATGAGCAGTTCTTC
>NA|NA|TRBV5-4|TRBJ2-1|16
CASASTGTQTYNEQFF
TGTGCCAGCGCTAGCACCGGGACTCAGACGTACAATGAGCAGTTCTTC
>NA|NA|TRBV19|TRBJ1-1|14
CASSFGQTNTEAFF
TGTGCCAGTAGTTTCGGACAGACTAACACTGAAGCTTTCTTT
>NA|NA|TRBV4-3|TRBJ1-5|14
CASSREAGNQPQHF
TGCGCCAGCAGCCGGGAGGCGGGCAATCAGCCCCAGCATTTT
>TRBD1|NA|TRBV3-1/TRBV3-2|TRBJ1-1|17
CASSPKDDRGVNTEAFF
TGTGCCAGCAGCCCAAAGGATGACAGGGGCGTGAACACTGAAGCTTTCTTT
>NA|NA|TRBV27|TRBJ1-5|13
CASSLSVGQPQHF
TGTGCCAGCAGTTTATCGGTGGGGCAGCCCCAGCATTTT
>TRBD2|NA|TRBV5-1|TRBJ2-7|15
CASRWTSGGPYEQYF
TGCGCCAGCAGATGGACTAGCGGGGGACCCTACGAGCAGTACTTC
>TRBD1|once|TRBV11-2|TRBJ1-2|14
CASTGTGDYYGYTF
TGTGCCAGCACCGGGACAGGGGATTACTATGGCTACACCTTC
>NA|NA|TRBV30|TRBJ2-3|12
CAGGGATDTQYF
TGTGCTGGGGGGGGCGCCACAGATACGCAGTATTTT
>NA|NA|TRBV5-4|TRBJ2-2|14
CASSILRDPGELFF
TGTGCCAGCAGCATATTAAGGGACCCCGGGGAGCTGTTTTTT
>TRBD1|NA|TRBV11-2|TRBJ2-3|18
CASSLGDRGPLSTDTQYF
TGTGCCAGCAGCTTAGGGGACAGGGGACCCCTTAGCACAGATACGCAGTATTTT
>NA|NA|TRBV14|TRBJ2-5|15
CASSQEKKGQETQYF
TGTGCCAGCAGCCAAGAAAAGAAGGGCCAGGAGACCCAGTACTTC
>NA|NA|TRBV18|TRBJ1-1|14
CASSPSAGNTEAFF
TGTGCCAGCTCACCCTCGGCCGGGAACACTGAAGCTTTCTTT
>NA|once|TRBV5-1|TRBJ1-2|13
CASSPRADYGYTF
TGCGCCAGCAGCCCAAGGGCGGACTATGGCTACACCTTC
>NA|NA|TRBV28|TRBJ1-1|11
CASSITREAFF
TGTGCCAGCTCTATCACACGAGAAGCTTTCTTT
>NA|NA|TRBV6-5|TRBJ1-2|15
CASSSRISGGYGYTF
TGTGCCAGCAGTTCCCGCATCAGTGGGGGCTATGGCTACACCTTC
>NA|NA|TRBV2|TRBJ2-3|14
CASRGAVGTDTQYF
TGTGCCAGCAGGGGAGCGGTCGGCACAGATACGCAGTATTTT
>TRBD1|once|TRBV2|TRBJ1-2|15
CASSPQGGTNYGYTF
TGTGCCAGCAGTCCACAGGGGGGGACCAACTATGGCTACACCTTC
>TRBD2|NA|TRBV29-1|TRBJ2-1|13
CSGSGTSGNEQFF
TGCAGCGGTTCGGGGACTAGCGGAAATGAGCAGTTCTTC
>TRBD2|few|TRBV29-1|TRBJ2-7|14
CSATSGSWNGEQYF
TGCAGCGCGACTAGCGGGAGCTGGAATGGCGAGCAGTACTTC
>NA|NA|TRBV6-5|TRBJ1-4|14
CASSRRASNEKLFF
TGTGCCAGCAGTAGACGGGCCTCAAATGAAAAACTGTTTTTT
>NA|NA|TRBV29-1|TRBJ2-1|14
CSVEGAGAYNEQFF
TGCAGCGTTGAAGGCGCAGGGGCCTACAATGAGCAGTTCTTC
>NA|few|TRBV5-8|TRBJ1-5|13
CASGIQGNQPQHF
TGTGCCAGCGGCATACAGGGAAATCAGCCCCAGCATTTT
>NA|NA|TRBV27|TRBJ2-1|13
CASSLRGPGEQFF
TGTGCCAGCAGTTTAAGGGGTCCCGGTGAGCAGTTCTTC
>NA|NA|TRBV5-4|TRBJ2-7|14
CASSLGGSSYEQYF
TGTGCCAGCAGCTTGGGAGGGAGCTCCTACGAGCAGTACTTC